This TCR beta chain originates from a study of cytomegalovirus exposure and HLA in healthy donors. Germline values: CDR1 GTSNPN, CDR2 SVGIG (reference sequence). The CDR3 contains 13 residues. V was cut by 2 bases and J by 5 bases, with 11 bases left in between. PCR was performed using 60 Vbeta and 13 Jbeta primers. Only in-frame clones appear in the TCRdb table, and some are missing; sequencing was by immunoSEQ multiplex PCR. Of about 190,000 clones listed, 85% were seen once; the top ten hold 1%. Material for sequencing was PBMCs. The sequence was obtained from a boy between 2 and 15 years old in good health and CMV-seronegative. This sequence joins TRBV30 and TRBJ2-3; maybe TRBD2 (5 bases). This chain's CDR3 is CAWSKSTKDTQYF. In DNA, the CDR3 is TGTGCCTGGAGTAAATCGACTAAAGATACGCAGTATTTT.